The 14 T cell receptor beta chains in this list originate from one sample, sequenced in a study. One entry per CDR3 protein results from TCRdb running MiXCR on the reads. The repertoire holds about 7,100 distinct CDR3 sequences, with 32% as singletons. The sample consisted of blood. The receptors shown here come from a human donor.

This clonotype was found many times. The rearrangement links TRBV18 to TRBJ1-3; no firm D call. The CDR3 is 16 amino acids. The V end lost 3 bases, the J end lost 1 base, and 13 bases lay between the germline ends. Per germline, CDR1 KGHSH and CDR2 LQKENI. CDR3 loop: CASSPGQHLSGNTIYF. CDR3 DNA sequence: TGTGCCAGCTCACCCGGCCAGCACCTGTCTGGAAACACCATATATTTT.

Note on this clonotype: Just one base apart from a much larger clone, this may be a read error. The chain is built from TRBV30 and TRBJ1-1; no reliable D call. The CDR3 is made up of 11 amino acids. V shed 4 bases and J shed 11 bases, with 14 bases lying between them. Germline V gene lookup returns CDR1 GTSNPN and CDR2 SVGIG (reference sequence). The CDR3 loop reads CAWTQRKQAFF. CDR3 nucleotide sequence: TGTGCCTGGACTCAGCGGAAGCAGGCTTTCTTT.

The rearrangement uses TRBV7-2 and TRBJ2-5; TRBD1 agrees at 7 bases. The germline CDR1 and CDR2 sequences are SGHTA and FQGNSA. The CDR3 contains 14 residues. V lost 5 bases and J lost 7; bases outside the gene matches: 10. CDR3: CASSLTRRQGTQYF. The CDR3 region has the DNA TGTGCCAGCAGCCTTACAAGACGACAGGGGACCCAGTACTTC.

This clonotype is judged medium-sized (0.01 to 0.1%). V is TRBV30 and J is TRBJ1-1; D perhaps matches TRBD1 (6 bases). The CDR3 totals 14 residues. Per the germline V gene, CDR1 is GTSNPN and CDR2 is SVGIG (reference sequence). V lost 2 bases to trimming and J lost 1 base, with 11 bases between them. The CDR3 sequence is CAWSWGHTNTEAFF. The DNA for the CDR3 is TGTGCCTGGAGTTGGGGACACACGAACACTGAAGCTTTCTTT.

The gene calls are TRBV4-2 and TRBJ2-7, with a possible D match to TRBD2 (5 bases). The CDR3 extends over 14 amino acids. Trimming stripped 1 base from V and 6 bases from J, with 13 bases between. Germline values: CDR1 LGHNA, CDR2 YNFKEQ. The CDR3 DNA sequence: TGTGCCAGCAGCCAAGCTGTAGTGGGAGTCGAGCAGTACTTC. This translates into CASSQAVVGVEQYF.

The V and J genes are TRBV29-1 and TRBJ1-5, with no clear D. The CDR3 is 14 amino acids. Germline values: CDR1 SQVTM, CDR2 ANQGSEA. V lost 4 bases and J lost 6, with 16 bases in between. CDR3 nucleotides: TGCAGCGTTGCCATGGAGGGTGCCGGTCAGCCCCAGCATTTT. This sequence encodes CSVAMEGAGQPQHF.

This clonotype was detected ten times or more. The chain has TRBV20-1 and TRBJ1-2, with D possibly matching TRBD1 (6 bases). Trimming took 6 bases from V and 8 from J, leaving 13 bases between them. The CDR3 covers 11 residues. Germline loops: CDR1 DFQATT, CDR2 SNEGSKA (reference sequence). DNA of the CDR3: TGCAGTGCAATCGGACAGTTCGGCTACACCTTC. Translating gives CSAIGQFGYTF.

In its sample, this clonotype was seen a few times. Possible read error: a much larger clone is one base away. This rearrangement joins TRBV29-1 to TRBJ2-1; D may be TRBD1 (5 bases). Trimming removed 4 bases at V and 10 bases at J, with 11 bases between. CDR3 size: 11 residues. CDR1 SQVTM and CDR2 ANQGSEA come from the germline V gene. In DNA form, the CDR3 reads TGCAGCGTTGTTAGCAGGGTCGAGCAGTTCTTC. It encodes CSVVSRVEQFF.

This clonotype is medium-sized (0.01 to 0.1%) by share. The CDR3 DNA follows: TGTGCCAGCAGTTCCCATCTTGATGCGAACACTGAAGCTTTCTTT. It is translated as CASSSHLDANTEAFF. The chain combines TRBV6-6 with TRBJ1-1; the D is unclear. Trimming removed 4 bases from V and 1 base from J, with 13 bases in between. Germline V lookup: CDR1 MNHNY, CDR2 SVGAGI (reference sequence). This CDR3 has 15 residues.

This clonotype is classed as medium-sized. V gene TRBV5-1 combines with J gene TRBJ2-7; 11 bases line up with TRBD2. This CDR3 comprises 16 residues. Germline V gene lookup returns CDR1 SGHRS and CDR2 YFSETQ. Germline trimming cut 0 bases from V and 2 bases from J; bases unmatched to any gene: 4. The CDR3 region has the DNA TGCGCCAGCAGCTTGGTCCCACTAGCGGGAGCCTACGAGCAGTACTTC. Translating it yields CASSLVPLAGAYEQYF.

This clonotype showed up just a few times. This chain uses TRBV4-2 with TRBJ2-1; 14 positions agree with TRBD2. Germline V gives CDR1 LGHNA, CDR2 YNFKEQ. The CDR3 consists of 20 residues. V gave up 0 bases and J gave up 5 bases; unmatched junction bases: 12. The chain's CDR3 is CASSQDITGTSGSNDNEQFF. CDR3 DNA sequence: TGTGCCAGCAGCCAAGATATAACGGGGACTAGCGGGAGTAATGACAATGAGCAGTTCTTC.

By sample fraction, this clonotype is medium-sized. The V call is TRBV29-1, the J call TRBJ1-2; D not certain. V was trimmed by 5 bases and J by 7 bases, leaving 14 bases between them. The CDR3 consists of 12 residues. Germline-derived CDR1 and CDR2 are SQVTM and ANQGSEA. CDR3 bases: TGCAGCGTTCGTACGGAGGAACGTGGCTACACCTTC. Protein: CSVRTEERGYTF. Variable domain in full (rest from reference TRBV29-1 and TRBJ1-2): SAVISQKPSRDICQRGTSLTIQCQVDSQVTMMFWYRQQPGQSLTLIATANQGSEATYESGFVIDKFPISRPNLTFSTLTVSNMSPEDSSIYLCSVRTEERGYTFGSGTRLTVV.

This clonotype was observed a handful of times. The gene calls are TRBV29-1 and TRBJ1-5; no reliable D call. The germline V gene encodes CDR1 SQVTM and CDR2 ANQGSEA. This CDR3 comprises 16 residues. The germline V and J ends were trimmed by 3 bases and 0 bases, with 15 bases remaining between them. The CDR3, as DNA: TGCAGCGTTGAGGCCCGACGGTATTATAGCAATCAGCCCCAGCATTTT. It encodes CSVEARRYYSNQPQHF.

The chain employs TRBV29-1 and TRBJ2-2; unclear D gene. With 6 bases removed from V and 6 bases from J, the gap between germline ends came to 11 bases. The CDR3 runs 12 residues. CDR1 is SQVTM, CDR2 ANQGSEA, per germline. The CDR3: CSVLLGSGELFF. The CDR3 DNA is TGCAGCGTCCTTCTGGGATCCGGGGAGCTGTTTTTT.